This is a list of T cell receptor beta chains from one sample in a study of cytomegalovirus exposure and HLA in healthy donors. Measured with immunoSEQ multiplex PCR; TCRdb has only the in-frame clones, and not every one. The top ten hold roughly 9.3% of the sample, which has 100,000 to 150,000 clones, 75% to 85% seen once. Sequencing was performed on PBMCs. Receptors originate from a woman aged 50 to 60 in good health and CMV-seropositive. CDR3s include the opening cysteine and the closing phenylalanine or tryptophan. Fields, in order: CDR3 protein, CDR3 DNA, D gene, V gene, J gene, clone size. The D gene is left open where the match is weak. Clone size is not always given. Where it is, it says once, few, many or a class for expanded clones.

CAIKTSGGLTYEQYF	TGTGCCATCAAGACTAGCGGGGGCCTTACCTACGAGCAGTACTTC	TRBD2	TRBV10-3	TRBJ2-7	-
CASSRPQGNQPQHF	TGCGCCAGCAGCCGACCTCAGGGGAATCAGCCCCAGCATTTT	-	TRBV4-1	TRBJ1-5	-
CAISTSGARQETQYF	TGTGCCATCAGTACTAGCGGGGCCAGACAAGAGACCCAGTACTTC	TRBD2	TRBV10-3	TRBJ2-5	-
CASSLERSSYNEQFF	TGTGCCAGCAGCTTAGAGAGGAGCTCCTACAATGAGCAGTTCTTC	-	TRBV7-6	TRBJ2-1	-
CASSLAGGTQPQHF	TGCGCCAGCAGCTTGGCCGGGGGGACTCAGCCCCAGCATTTT	-	TRBV5-1	TRBJ1-5	-
CASSLLGTSDYNEQFF	TGTGCCAGCAGCCTACTCGGGACTAGCGATTACAATGAGCAGTTCTTC	TRBD2	TRBV13	TRBJ2-1	-
CASSQGRLRGTRAGETQYF	TGCGCCAGCAGCCAAGGGAGACTAAGGGGGACTAGAGCTGGGGAGACCCAGTACTTC	TRBD2	TRBV4-3	TRBJ2-5	-
CASSASGGDTYEQYF	TGCGCCAGCAGCGCGAGCGGGGGCGATACCTACGAGCAGTACTTC	TRBD2	TRBV5-1	TRBJ2-7	few
CAWSQRGGVDTQYF	TGTGCCTGGAGCCAGCGGGGGGGCGTAGATACGCAGTATTTT	TRBD2	TRBV30	TRBJ2-3	-
CASSLDGQGMNTEAFF	TGCGCCAGCAGCTTGGACGGACAGGGAATGAACACTGAAGCTTTCTTT	TRBD1	TRBV5-1	TRBJ1-1	-
CASSFWTSGRNEQFF	TGTGCCAGCAGTTTCTGGACTAGCGGGAGGAATGAGCAGTTCTTC	TRBD2	TRBV27	TRBJ2-1	-
CASSQSYGVRSGNTIYF	TGCGCCAGCAGCCAATCCTACGGGGTCAGGTCTGGAAACACCATATATTTT	-	TRBV4-3	TRBJ1-3	-
CASSLQGSGGQPQHF	TGCGCCAGCAGCTTGCAGGGATCAGGTGGTCAGCCCCAGCATTTT	-	TRBV5-1	TRBJ1-5	-
CASSGGGSGPYEQYF	TGTGCCAGCAGTGGGGGGGGCAGTGGCCCCTACGAGCAGTACTTC	-	TRBV7-2	TRBJ2-7	-
CASRREINTEAFF	TGTGCCAGCAGACGGGAGATTAACACTGAAGCTTTCTTT	-	TRBV5-6	TRBJ1-1	-
CASSQDWRGGLGDTQYF	TGCGCCAGCAGCCAAGATTGGCGGGGGGGCTTGGGAGATACGCAGTATTTT	TRBD2	TRBV4-3	TRBJ2-3	-
CASSLAAYEQYF	TGTGCCAGCAGCTTAGCAGCATACGAGCAGTACTTC	-	TRBV7-9	TRBJ2-7	-
CASSLGQGARYGYTF	TGTGCCAGCAGCTTAGGACAGGGGGCTAGGTATGGCTACACCTTC	TRBD1	TRBV7-9	TRBJ1-2	-
CASSDPGQVTYEQYF	TGTGCCAGCAGTGATCCGGGACAGGTTACCTACGAGCAGTACTTC	TRBD1	TRBV6-1	TRBJ2-7	-
CASSGGVPSTEQFF	TGTGCCAGCAGCGGGGGGGTCCCATCGACTGAGCAGTTCTTC	-	TRBV9	TRBJ2-1	-
CASSIRSGENIQYF	TGTGCCAGTAGTATACGGTCAGGGGAAAACATTCAGTACTTC	-	TRBV19	TRBJ2-4	-
CASSHLTGPSSGNTIYF	TGCGCCAGCAGCCATCTGACAGGACCTTCCTCTGGAAACACCATATATTTT	-	TRBV4-1	TRBJ1-3	-
CASSLGGSSHIGYTF	TGTGCCAGCAGCTTAGGCGGGTCCTCACACATTGGCTACACCTTC	-	TRBV11-2	TRBJ1-2	-
CASSLGSALSYEQYF	TGTGCCAGCAGCCTCGGTAGCGCTCTCTCCTACGAGCAGTACTTC	-	TRBV14	TRBJ2-7	-
CASSSGLRPYEQYF	TGTGCCAGCAGTTCGGGACTAAGGCCCTACGAGCAGTACTTC	TRBD2	TRBV28	TRBJ2-7	-